These 22 T cell receptor beta chains were sequenced from one sample in a study of technical replicates of blood from a few donors. Measured with immunoSEQ multiplex PCR; TCRdb has only the in-frame clones, and not every one. The data contain 65,000 to 85,000 clones, 90% to 97% of them singletons. Material for sequencing was T cells isolated from PBMCs. These receptor sequences come from a human donor in good health.

CDR3 coding DNA: TGTGCCAGCCGTGATACTAGCAGCACGGAGACCCAGTACTTC. Translation gives CASRDTSSTETQYF. This chain links TRBV19 with TRBJ2-5, with a tentative D call TRBD2 (6 bases). Trimming cost V 9 bases and J 5 bases, with 19 bases left between them. CDR1 and CDR2 from the germline V gene are LNHDA and SQIVND (reference sequence). The CDR3 loop spans 14 amino acids.

The rearrangement uses TRBV28 and TRBJ2-7, with a weak D call TRBD2 (6 bases). CDR3 length equals 16 residues. The V gene lost 1 base and the J gene lost 1 base, with 14 bases spanning the gap. Looked up from germline, CDR1 is MDHEN and CDR2 is SYDVKM. This CDR3 is CASSLFSSGQSYEQYF. The CDR3 nucleotides are TGTGCCAGCAGTTTATTTTCGAGCGGGCAGTCCTACGAGCAGTACTTC.

The chain links TRBV11-3 to TRBJ1-2, with TRBD1 matching over 11 bases. The CDR3 is made up of 16 amino acids. The germline V gene encodes CDR1 SGHNT and CDR2 YENEEA. The V gene end was trimmed by 3 bases and the J gene end by 6 bases; junction bases not matched to a gene: 9. The CDR3 sequence is CASSFALGTGGNGYTF. The CDR3 nucleotides are TGTGCCAGCAGCTTTGCGCTAGGGACAGGGGGGAATGGCTACACCTTC. The whole variable domain, filled in from reference TRBV11-3 and TRBJ1-2, reads EAGVVQSPRYKIIEKKQPVAFWCNPISGHNTLYWYLQNLGQGPELLIRYENEEAVDDSQLPKDRFSAERLKGVDSTLKIQPAELGDSAVYLCASSFALGTGGNGYTFGSGTRLTVV.

The chain uses TRBV28 and TRBJ1-2; TRBD1 matches at 7 bases. There are 14 residues in the CDR3. The germline gives CDR1 MDHEN, CDR2 SYDVKM. The V gene end was trimmed by 6 bases and the J gene end by 4 bases; junction bases not matched to a gene: 8. This CDR3 is CASSNRGTAYGYTF. The CDR3 DNA sequence: TGTGCCAGCAGCAATAGGGGGACAGCCTATGGCTACACCTTC.

This sequence joins TRBV6-1 and TRBJ1-1; D not resolved. The CDR3 totals 13 residues. Looked up from germline, CDR1 is MNHNS and CDR2 is SASEGT. Trimming stripped 3 bases from V and 0 bases from J, with 5 bases between. This chain's CDR3 is CASSDRVNTEAFF. CDR3 nucleotide sequence: TGTGCCAGCAGTGACCGGGTGAACACTGAAGCTTTCTTT.

The chain uses TRBV28 and TRBJ2-7; the D gene is possibly TRBD1 (6 bases). Between the trimmed V and J ends, which lost 4 bases and 2 bases, there was a span of 24 bases. The CDR3 length is 18 residues. Germline CDR1 is MDHEN and CDR2 is SYDVKM. CDR3 protein: CASSSPTTKQGTAYEQYF. The CDR3 region has the DNA TGTGCCAGCAGTTCACCTACCACGAAACAGGGAACGGCCTACGAGCAGTACTTC.

The genes are TRBV27 and TRBJ2-7; 8 nucleotides line up with TRBD1. This CDR3 comprises 17 residues. The ends lost 3 bases at V and 0 bases at J; junction bases unmatched: 10. Per germline, CDR1 MNHEY and CDR2 SMNVEV (reference sequence). The DNA of the CDR3 is TGTGCCAGCAGTTTTAGCAGGGGGCCCACTCACTCCTACGAGCAGTACTTC. It translates to CASSFSRGPTHSYEQYF.

The rearrangement links TRBV6-5 to TRBJ1-1; D unresolved. The CDR3 sequence is 14 residues long. Germline assignment: CDR1 MNHEY and CDR2 SVGAGI. Trimming removed 2 bases at V and 1 base at J, with 8 bases between. The CDR3 is CASSYHSWNTEAFF. The DNA of the CDR3 is TGTGCCAGCAGTTACCACAGCTGGAACACTGAAGCTTTCTTT.

The chain uses TRBV11-2 and TRBJ2-7; D unclear. Trimming cost V 3 bases and J 0 bases, with 12 bases left between them. The CDR3 consists of 15 residues. Germline assignment: CDR1 SGHAT and CDR2 FQNNGV. The CDR3 DNA sequence: TGTGCCAGCAGCTTCAGTCGCCAGAACTCCTACGAGCAGTACTTC. Protein product: CASSFSRQNSYEQYF. Full variable domain (missing parts from reference TRBV11-2 and TRBJ2-7): EAGVAQSPRYKIIEKRQSVAFWCNPISGHATLYWYQQILGQGPKLLIQFQNNGVVDDSQLPKDRFSAERLKGVDSTLKIQPAKLEDSAVYLCASSFSRQNSYEQYFGPGTRLTVT.

This clone has just one count. The J gene is TRBJ1-1, the V gene TRBV27; TRBD1 is a possible D gene (5 bases). The CDR3 loop spans 12 amino acids. Per the germline V gene, CDR1 is MNHEY and CDR2 is SMNVEV (reference sequence). Trimming shortened V by 5 bases and J by 5 bases, and 9 bases separated the two germline ends. CDR3 amino acids: CASSGGGTEAFF. DNA for the CDR3: TGTGCCAGCAGTGGGGGGGGGACTGAAGCTTTCTTT.

The CDR3 DNA reads as TGTGCCAGTAGTATTTTGGCGGCCGGGACAGGGTCCAGGGGGGAGCTGTTTTTT. This sequence encodes CASSILAAGTGSRGELFF. The rearrangement joins TRBV19 to TRBJ2-2; 9 nucleotides align to TRBD1. In germline, CDR1 is LNHDA, CDR2 SQIVND (reference sequence). The CDR3 totals 18 residues. V lost 3 bases, J lost 8 bases, and 16 bases stayed unmatched.

V is TRBV21-1 and J is TRBJ1-4. TRBV21-1 constitutes a pseudogene. The CDR3 loop spans 18 amino acids. In DNA, the CDR3 is TGTGCCAGCAGCATACTGCTTCGGGGGGGATGTAGAGTTGAAAAACTGTTTTTT. Its protein is CASSILLRGGCRVEKLFF.

The chain uses TRBV5-4 and TRBJ2-6; D is uncertain. Deletions cut 0 bases from V and 4 bases from J, with 11 bases between. Germline V gives CDR1 SGHNT, CDR2 YYREEE (reference sequence). This CDR3 is 16 amino acids long. CDR3 amino acids: CASSLEVVRGANVLTF. The CDR3 bases are TGTGCCAGCAGCTTGGAAGTAGTACGGGGGGCCAACGTCCTGACTTTC.

The chain is built from TRBV6-5 and TRBJ2-1; TRBD2 aligns across 11 bases. The CDR3 length is 15 residues. J was trimmed by 4 bases and V by 8 bases; bases with no gene match: 7. Germline values: CDR1 MNHEY, CDR2 SVGAGI. The DNA of the CDR3 is TGTGCCAGCTCCAGGGGACTAGCGGATTACAATGAGCAGTTCTTC. It is translated as CASSRGLADYNEQFF.

This clone is a singleton in its sample. The chain couples TRBV6-1 to TRBJ1-5; the match to TRBD1 covers 11 bases. CDR1 is MNHNS, CDR2 SASEGT, per germline. Unmatched junction bases numbered 5, after V lost 3 bases and J lost 4 bases. The CDR3 is 16 residues long. CDR3 in amino acids: CASSEGQGVDNQPQHF. In DNA, the CDR3 is TGTGCCAGCAGTGAGGGACAGGGGGTAGATAATCAGCCCCAGCATTTT.

The chain recombines TRBV14 with TRBJ2-1; TRBD1 is a possible D gene (6 bases). This CDR3 is 13 amino acids long. Trimming removed 4 bases from V and 10 bases from J, with 14 bases in between. The germline gives CDR1 SGHDN, CDR2 FVKESK. In DNA form, the CDR3 reads TGTGCCAGCAGCCTTCCGGGACATCCGGAGCAGTTCTTC. Amino acids: CASSLPGHPEQFF.

The chain couples TRBV6-1 to TRBJ2-1; possible D gene TRBD2, 5 bases. V lost 7 bases, J lost 5 bases, and 18 bases lay in between. The germline V gene has CDR1 MNHNS and CDR2 SASEGT. The CDR3 totals 15 residues. CDR3 sequence: CASTLTGLYDNEQFF. The CDR3 DNA reads as TGTGCCAGCACCCTAACGGGGTTGTACGACAATGAGCAGTTCTTC.

This sequence joins TRBV6-1 and TRBJ1-2; tentatively, D is TRBD1 (6 bases). Trimming removed 2 bases from V and 7 bases from J, with 11 bases in between. The CDR3 covers 13 residues. In germline, CDR1 is MNHNS, CDR2 SASEGT. CDR3 nucleotides: TGTGCCAGCAGTGAACCGGGAGGGGGTGGCTACACCTTC. The encoded protein is CASSEPGGGGYTF.

The rearrangement uses TRBV6-5 and TRBJ1-3; D unresolved. Germline CDR1 is MNHEY and CDR2 is SVGAGI. The CDR3 sequence is 14 residues long. Trimming shortened V by 6 bases and J by 1 base, and 10 bases separated the two germline ends. CDR3 coding DNA: TGTGCCAGCAGACGAACGGGTTCTGGAAACACCATATATTTT. It encodes CASRRTGSGNTIYF.

The V gene is TRBV4-2, the J gene TRBJ1-1; TRBD1 matches at 10 bases. The CDR3 is 17 amino acids. The germline V gene has CDR1 LGHNA and CDR2 YNFKEQ. Trimming cost V 1 base and J 4 bases; bases outside gene matches: 9. CDR3 nucleotides: TGTGCCAGCAGCCAAGGGGACAGGGGAGCCGTAAGCACTGAAGCTTTCTTT. This encodes CASSQGDRGAVSTEAFF.

The V gene is TRBV7-9, the J gene TRBJ2-2, with D perhaps TRBD1 (6 bases). The CDR3 is made up of 16 amino acids. Germline values: CDR1 SEHNR, CDR2 FQNEAQ (reference sequence). V was pared by 3 bases and J by 3 bases, with 14 bases between. The CDR3 spells CASSFPSTGYTGELFF. The CDR3 nucleotides read TGTGCCAGCAGCTTTCCCTCGACAGGCTACACCGGGGAGCTGTTTTTT.

This chain links TRBV4-1 with TRBJ1-1; unclear D gene. The length of the CDR3 is 13 residues. V lost 0 bases, J lost 5 bases, and 7 bases lay in between. Germline CDR1 and CDR2: MGHRA and YSYEKL. CDR3 bases: TGCGCCAGCAGCCAAGATCGTCGTACTGAAGCTTTCTTT. Residues: CASSQDRRTEAFF.